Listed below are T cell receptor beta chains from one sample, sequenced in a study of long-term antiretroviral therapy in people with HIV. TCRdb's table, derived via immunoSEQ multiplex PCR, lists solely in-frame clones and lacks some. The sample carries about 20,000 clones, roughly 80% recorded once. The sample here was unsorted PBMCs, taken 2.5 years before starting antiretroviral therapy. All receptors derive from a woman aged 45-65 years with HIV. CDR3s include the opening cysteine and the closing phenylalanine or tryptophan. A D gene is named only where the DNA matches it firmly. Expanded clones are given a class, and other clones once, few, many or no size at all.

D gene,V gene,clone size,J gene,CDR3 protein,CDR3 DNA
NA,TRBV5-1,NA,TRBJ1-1,CASKRDTEAFF,TGCGCCAGCAAAAGGGACACTGAAGCTTTCTTT
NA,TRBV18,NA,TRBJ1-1,CASTTRGNTEAFF,TGTGCCAGCACGACCCGGGGGAACACTGAAGCTTTCTTT
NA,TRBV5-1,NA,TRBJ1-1,CASSTIPYLNTEAFF,TGCGCCAGCAGCACAATCCCCTACCTGAACACTGAAGCTTTCTTT
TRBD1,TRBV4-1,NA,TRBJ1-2,CASSHQTGTANNYGYTF,TGCGCCAGCAGCCACCAGACGGGGACAGCCAATAACTATGGCTACACCTTC
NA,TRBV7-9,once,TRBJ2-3,CASSFEGGPDTQYF,TGTGCCAGCAGCTTTGAAGGTGGCCCAGATACGCAGTATTTT
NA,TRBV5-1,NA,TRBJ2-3,CASSLAGGGTDTQYF,TGCGCCAGCAGCTTGGCGGGCGGGGGCACAGATACGCAGTATTTT
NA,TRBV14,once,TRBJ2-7,CASSQTVSYEQYF,TGTGCCAGCAGCCAGACTGTATCCTACGAGCAGTACTTC
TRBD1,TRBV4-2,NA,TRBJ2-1,CASSPRTGSMGSYNEQFF,TGTGCCAGCAGCCCTCGGACAGGGTCCATGGGCTCCTACAATGAGCAGTTCTTC
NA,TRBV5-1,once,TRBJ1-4,CASSLGGPNEKLFF,TGCGCCAGCAGCTTGGGGGGCCCAAATGAAAAACTGTTTTTT
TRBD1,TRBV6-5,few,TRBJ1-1,CASRGQGADTEAFF,TGTGCCAGCAGGGGACAGGGCGCGGACACTGAAGCTTTCTTT
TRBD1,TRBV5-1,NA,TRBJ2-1,CASSRQGSKDNEQFF,TGCGCCAGCAGCCGACAGGGAAGTAAGGACAATGAGCAGTTCTTC
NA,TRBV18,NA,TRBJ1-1,CASSPDPMGEAFF,TGTGCCAGCTCACCGGACCCTATGGGAGAAGCTTTCTTT
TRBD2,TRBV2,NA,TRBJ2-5,CADRDYMSETQYF,TGTGCCGACCGGGACTATATGTCGGAGACCCAGTACTTC
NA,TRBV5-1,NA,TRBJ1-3,CASSRTALGSSISGNTIYF,TGCGCCAGCAGCCGTACCGCCTTGGGGAGTAGTATCTCTGGAAACACCATATATTTT